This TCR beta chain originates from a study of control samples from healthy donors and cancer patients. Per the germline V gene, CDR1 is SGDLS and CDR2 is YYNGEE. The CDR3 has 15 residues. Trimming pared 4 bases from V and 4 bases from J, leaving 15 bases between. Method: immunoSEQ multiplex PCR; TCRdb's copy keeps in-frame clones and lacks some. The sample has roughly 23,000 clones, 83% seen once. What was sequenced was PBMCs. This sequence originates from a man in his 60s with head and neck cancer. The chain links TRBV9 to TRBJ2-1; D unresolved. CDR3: CASSMSYASYNEQFF. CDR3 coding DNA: TGTGCCAGCAGCATGAGCTACGCGAGTTACAATGAGCAGTTCTTC.